The entry below describes one T cell receptor (beta chain). Its cognate antigen is unknown. MiXCR, applied by TCRdb to the reads, yields one record per CDR3 protein. The table lists approximately 470,000 distinct CDR3 sequences, approximately 40% of them singletons, with around 45% in the top ten. The CDR3 covers 15 residues. V lost 5 bases to trimming and J lost 9 bases; unmatched junction nucleotides: 8. CDR1 and CDR2 (germline): MNHGY, SAAAGT. This entry is derived from a study of T cell repertoires in cytomegalovirus infection. Study background: As its CMV epitopes, the study selected recently identified HLA-C-restricted and well-studied HLA-B-restricted targets.

The study, taken as a whole, reports: Ex vivo, HLA-C-restricted CMV-specific TCR beta clonotypes prevailed over the rest of the response.

The chain combines TRBV6-8 with TRBJ2-1; TRBD2 agrees at 12 bases. The TCR sequence derives from a human donor in good health (CMV status not recorded). Some clones in this sample may be carry-over from other donors' samples. The sample here was cultured PBMCs, taken from culture after CMV antigen stimulation. In nucleotides, the CDR3 is TGTGCCAGCAGTCCACTAGCGGGAGGTTTCGGTGAGCAGTTCTTC. As protein: CASSPLAGGFGEQFF.